These T cell receptor beta chains were read from a single sample in a study of post-analysis software for immune sequencing data. TCRdb redid the calling of the PCR reads with MiXCR, one entry per CDR3 protein. Here the sample spans about 540,000 distinct CDR3 sequences, around a third being singletons. Specimen: blood. Receptors originate from a girl aged 2-17 years with multiple sclerosis. Each CDR3 is given with its conserved first and last residue. D genes are given only for firm matches. For some rows the clone size is stated as once, few or many, or as a class when expanded; others skip it.

TRBJ1-1,TRBV6-5,few,14,.,TGTGCCAGCAGTTATACGGCGGGGGCCACTGAAGCTTTCTTT,CASSYTAGATEAFF
TRBJ2-1,TRBV7-9,few,16,.,TGTGCCATACTTTTAGAGGACGGGAGCTCCTACAATGAGCAGTTCTTC,CAILLEDGSSYNEQFF
TRBJ1-1,TRBV20-1,.,16,.,TGCAGTGCTAGAGATCCTGGGGTTGTCGGAAACACTGAAGCTTTCTTT,CSARDPGVVGNTEAFF
TRBJ2-5,TRBV29-1,.,13,.,TGCAGCGTTGTCGTGGCGGGACAAGAGACCCAGTACTTC,CSVVVAGQETQYF
TRBJ2-7,TRBV3-1,few,16,.,TGTGCCAGCAGCCAAGTCTACCCCGGCCCCAAGGGCGAGCAGTACTTC,CASSQVYPGPKGEQYF
TRBJ2-3,TRBV27,.,15,.,TGTGCCAGCAGCCGGGCGTCAGGAACGACAGATACGCAGTATTTT,CASSRASGTTDTQYF
TRBJ1-2,TRBV28,few,11,.,TGTGCCATCGGGGGATTCTATGGCTACACCTTC,CAIGGFYGYTF
TRBJ2-4,TRBV6-1,.,15,TRBD1,TGTGCCAGCAGTGCAGTACAGGGGGCCAAAAACATTCAGTACTTC,CASSAVQGAKNIQYF
TRBJ2-7,TRBV27,.,14,TRBD2,TGTGCCAGCAGTTCAGTAGCGGGGGCCTACGAGCAGTACTTC,CASSSVAGAYEQYF
TRBJ2-1,TRBV20-1,few,14,TRBD2,TGCAGTGCCGTGGGGCGGGGGATATACAATGAGCAGTTCTTC,CSAVGRGIYNEQFF
TRBJ1-2,TRBV2,.,13,TRBD1,TGTGCCAGCAGCCTAGACAGGGGGAGAGGCTACACCTTC,CASSLDRGRGYTF
TRBJ2-7,TRBV7-9,many,15,.,TGTGCCAGCAGCCCCCCGAGTGGGGCAACCTACGAGCAGTACTTC,CASSPPSGATYEQYF
TRBJ1-2,TRBV5-5,.,15,.,TGTGCCAGCAGCTTGGAAGGAGAATCCTGGTTTAGCTACACCTTC,CASSLEGESWFSYTF
TRBJ1-2,TRBV12-3/TRBV12-4,few,14,TRBD1,TGTGCCAGCACCTGGACAGGGGGCTACTATGGCTACACCTTC,CASTWTGGYYGYTF
TRBJ2-5,TRBV10-3,.,14,TRBD1,TGTGCCACCAGTGAAGACAGGGTGGAAGAGACCCAGTACTTC,CATSEDRVEETQYF
TRBJ2-1,TRBV12-3/TRBV12-4,.,16,.,TGTGCCAGCAGTTCACCAAGGTTTAGCTCCTACAATGAGCAGTTCTTC,CASSSPRFSSYNEQFF
TRBJ2-3,TRBV5-6,once,15,.,TGTGCCAGCGCTCGAGTCGGCAGGGGCACAGATACGCAGTATTTT,CASARVGRGTDTQYF
TRBJ2-4,TRBV5-1,.,16,.,TGCGCCAGCAGCTTGGTGGGCAACACCAAACAAAACATTCAGTACTTC,CASSLVGNTKQNIQYF
TRBJ2-1,TRBV20-1,once,13,TRBD2,TGCAGTGCTAGACCTAGCGGGGGGGGCGAGCAGTTCTTC,CSARPSGGGEQFF